This T cell receptor (beta chain) is from a study of cytomegalovirus exposure and HLA in healthy donors. General study results and limits: Specificity for CMV antigens was confirmed in vitro for a few of the CMV-associated chains.

CDR1 and CDR2 (germline): LNHDA, SQIVND (reference sequence). This CDR3 region has 14 residues. V lost 3 bases and J lost 5, with 13 bases in between. Repertoires were generated with immunoSEQ multiplex PCR, while TCRdb's copy carries only in-frame clones and drops some. The sample has about 120,000 clones, 88% seen once. Comments on this clone: Its antigen is unknown.

The TCR comes from a woman between 18 and 29 years old in good health and CMV-seropositive. The chain has TRBV19 and TRBJ2-5; the D gene is possibly TRBD1 (6 bases). Input material: PBMCs. The CDR3 spells CASSIGQGTETQYF. The CDR3 coding sequence is TGTGCCAGTAGTATTGGTCAGGGGACCGAGACCCAGTACTTC.